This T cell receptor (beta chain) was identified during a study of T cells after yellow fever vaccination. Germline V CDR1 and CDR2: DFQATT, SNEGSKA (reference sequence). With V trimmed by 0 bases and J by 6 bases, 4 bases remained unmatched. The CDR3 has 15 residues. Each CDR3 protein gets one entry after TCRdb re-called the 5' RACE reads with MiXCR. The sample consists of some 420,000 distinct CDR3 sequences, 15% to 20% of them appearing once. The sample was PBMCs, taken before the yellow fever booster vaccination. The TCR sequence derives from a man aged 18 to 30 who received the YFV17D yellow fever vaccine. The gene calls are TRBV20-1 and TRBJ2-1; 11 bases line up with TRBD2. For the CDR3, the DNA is TGCAGTGCTAGAGATTTAACTAGCGGGGGCAATGAGCAGTTCTTC. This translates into CSARDLTSGGNEQFF.